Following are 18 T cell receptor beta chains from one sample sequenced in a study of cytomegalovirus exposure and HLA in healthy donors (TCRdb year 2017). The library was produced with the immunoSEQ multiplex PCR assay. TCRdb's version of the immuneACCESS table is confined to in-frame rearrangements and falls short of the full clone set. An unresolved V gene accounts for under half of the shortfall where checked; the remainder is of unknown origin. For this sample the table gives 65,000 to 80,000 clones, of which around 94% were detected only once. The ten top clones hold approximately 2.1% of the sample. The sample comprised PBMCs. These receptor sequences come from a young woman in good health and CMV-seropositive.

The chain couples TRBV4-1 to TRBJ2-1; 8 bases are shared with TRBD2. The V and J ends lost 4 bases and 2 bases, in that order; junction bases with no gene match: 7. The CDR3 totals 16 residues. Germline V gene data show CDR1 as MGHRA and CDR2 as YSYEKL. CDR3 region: CASSRISGIPYNEQFF. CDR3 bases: TGCGCCAGCAGCCGCATTAGCGGGATCCCCTACAATGAGCAGTTCTTC.

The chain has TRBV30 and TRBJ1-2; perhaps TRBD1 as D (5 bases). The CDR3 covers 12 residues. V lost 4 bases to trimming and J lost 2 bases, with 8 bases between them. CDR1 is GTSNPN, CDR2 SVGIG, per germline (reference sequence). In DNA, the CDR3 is TGTGCCTGGACAGGGTGGAACTATGGCTACACCTTC. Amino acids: CAWTGWNYGYTF.

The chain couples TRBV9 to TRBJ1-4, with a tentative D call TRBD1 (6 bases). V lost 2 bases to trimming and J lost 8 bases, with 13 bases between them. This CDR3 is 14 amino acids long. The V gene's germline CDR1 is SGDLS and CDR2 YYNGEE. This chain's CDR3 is CASSVGARGEKLFF. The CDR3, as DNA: TGTGCCAGCAGCGTTGGGGCAAGGGGGGAAAAACTGTTTTTT.

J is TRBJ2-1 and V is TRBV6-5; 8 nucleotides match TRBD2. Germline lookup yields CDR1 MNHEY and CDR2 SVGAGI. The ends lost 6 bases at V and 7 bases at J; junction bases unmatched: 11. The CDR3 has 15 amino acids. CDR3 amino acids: CASSLRGGAWNEQFF. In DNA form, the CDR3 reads TGTGCCAGCAGCCTTCGGGGGGGGGCGTGGAATGAGCAGTTCTTC.

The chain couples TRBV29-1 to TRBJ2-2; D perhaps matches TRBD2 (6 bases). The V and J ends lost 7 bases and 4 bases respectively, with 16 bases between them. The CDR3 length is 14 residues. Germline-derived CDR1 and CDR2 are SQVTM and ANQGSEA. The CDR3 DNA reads TGCAGCGCCAGACCGGGACTTTTCACCGGGGAGCTGTTTTTT. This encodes CSARPGLFTGELFF.

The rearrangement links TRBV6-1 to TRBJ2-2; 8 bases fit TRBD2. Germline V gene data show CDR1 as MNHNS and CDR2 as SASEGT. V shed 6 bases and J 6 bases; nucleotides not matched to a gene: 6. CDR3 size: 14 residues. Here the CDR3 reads CASRGSGSAGELFF. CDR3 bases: TGTGCCAGCAGGGGAAGCGGGAGCGCCGGGGAGCTGTTTTTT.

The DNA of the CDR3 is TGTGCCAGCAGCAAGGACAGGGAAGAGACCCAGTACTTC. Translating it yields CASSKDREETQYF. This chain uses TRBV7-3 with TRBJ2-5; 8 nucleotides agree with TRBD1. The CDR3 is made up of 13 amino acids. Germline V gene data show CDR1 as SGHTA and CDR2 as FQGTGA. The V and J ends lost 5 bases and 3 bases, in that order; junction bases with no gene match: 2.

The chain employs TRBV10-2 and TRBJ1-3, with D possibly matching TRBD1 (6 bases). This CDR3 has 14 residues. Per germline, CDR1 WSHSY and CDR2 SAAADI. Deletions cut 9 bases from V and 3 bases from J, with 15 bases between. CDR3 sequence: CASLSDRHGNTIYF. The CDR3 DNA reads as TGCGCCAGTTTGAGCGACAGGCATGGAAACACCATATATTTT.

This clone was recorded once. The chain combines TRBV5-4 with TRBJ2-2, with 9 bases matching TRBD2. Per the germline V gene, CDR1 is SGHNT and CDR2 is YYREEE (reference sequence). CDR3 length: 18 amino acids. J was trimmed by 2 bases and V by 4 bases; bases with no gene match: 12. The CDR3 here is CASSSSGGPRRNTGELFF. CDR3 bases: TGTGCCAGCAGCAGCAGCGGGGGGCCCCGCCGAAACACCGGGGAGCTGTTTTTT.

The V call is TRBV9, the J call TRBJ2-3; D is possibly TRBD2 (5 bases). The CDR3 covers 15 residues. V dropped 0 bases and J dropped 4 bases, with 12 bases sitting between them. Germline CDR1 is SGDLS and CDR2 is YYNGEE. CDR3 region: CASSVGLIQADTQYF. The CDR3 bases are TGTGCCAGCAGCGTAGGACTAATCCAGGCAGATACGCAGTATTTT. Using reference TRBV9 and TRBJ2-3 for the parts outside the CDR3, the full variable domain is DSGVTQTPKHLITATGQRVTLRCSPRSGDLSVYWYQQSLDQGLQFLIQYYNGEERAKGNILERFSAQQFPDLHSELNLSSLELGDSALYFCASSVGLIQADTQYFGPGTRLTVL.

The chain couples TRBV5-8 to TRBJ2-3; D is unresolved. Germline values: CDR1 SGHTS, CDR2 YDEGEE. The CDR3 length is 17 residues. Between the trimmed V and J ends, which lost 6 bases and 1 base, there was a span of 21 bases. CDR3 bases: TGTGCCAGCAACCCTGGTGAGATAGTTGCACGCACAGATACGCAGTATTTT. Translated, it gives CASNPGEIVARTDTQYF.

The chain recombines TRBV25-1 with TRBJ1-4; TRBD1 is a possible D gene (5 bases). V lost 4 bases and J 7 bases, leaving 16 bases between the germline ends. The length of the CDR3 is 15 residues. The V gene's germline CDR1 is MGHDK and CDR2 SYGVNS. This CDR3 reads CASSGGEGIGEKLFF. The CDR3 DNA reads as TGTGCCAGCAGTGGGGGGGAGGGCATCGGTGAAAAACTGTTTTTT.

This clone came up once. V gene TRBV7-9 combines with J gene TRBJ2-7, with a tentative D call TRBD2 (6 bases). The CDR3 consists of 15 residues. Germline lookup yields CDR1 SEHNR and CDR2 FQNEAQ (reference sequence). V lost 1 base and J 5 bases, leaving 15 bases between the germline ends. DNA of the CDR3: TGTGCCAGCAGCTTAGGGAGGGTCCAGATTAACGAGCAGTACTTC. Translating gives CASSLGRVQINEQYF.

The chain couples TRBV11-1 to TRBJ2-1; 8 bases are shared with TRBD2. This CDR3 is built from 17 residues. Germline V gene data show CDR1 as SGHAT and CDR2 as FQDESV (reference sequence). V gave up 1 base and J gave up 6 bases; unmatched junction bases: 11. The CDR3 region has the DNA TGTGCCAGCAGCTTAGGTCCGGGAGGGATCCGACTCAATGAGCAGTTCTTC. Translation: CASSLGPGGIRLNEQFF.

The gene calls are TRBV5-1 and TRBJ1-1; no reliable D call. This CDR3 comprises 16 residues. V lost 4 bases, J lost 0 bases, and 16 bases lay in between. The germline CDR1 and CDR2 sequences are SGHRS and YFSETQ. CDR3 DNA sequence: TGCGCCAGCAGCCCTGCTCCCGCGGAAATGAACACTGAAGCTTTCTTT. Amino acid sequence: CASSPAPAEMNTEAFF.

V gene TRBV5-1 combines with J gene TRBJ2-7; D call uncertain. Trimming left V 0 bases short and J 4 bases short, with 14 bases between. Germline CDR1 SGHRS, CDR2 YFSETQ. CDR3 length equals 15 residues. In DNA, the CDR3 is TGCGCCAGCAGCTTGGAACGGGTGAGGAAGTACGAGCAGTACTTC. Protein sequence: CASSLERVRKYEQYF.

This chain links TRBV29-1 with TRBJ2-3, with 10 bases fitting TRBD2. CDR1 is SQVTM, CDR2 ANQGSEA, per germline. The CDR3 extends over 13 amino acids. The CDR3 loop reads CSVSGRASTAQYF. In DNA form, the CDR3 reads TGCAGTGTAAGCGGGAGGGCCTCGACAGCGCAGTATTTT.

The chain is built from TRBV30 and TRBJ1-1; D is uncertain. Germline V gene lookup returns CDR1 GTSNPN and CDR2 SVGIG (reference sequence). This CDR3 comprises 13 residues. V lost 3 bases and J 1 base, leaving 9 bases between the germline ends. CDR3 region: CAWRLQTNTEAFF. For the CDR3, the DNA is TGTGCCTGGAGATTACAGACGAACACTGAAGCTTTCTTT. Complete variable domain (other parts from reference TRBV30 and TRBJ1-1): SQTIHQWPATLVQPVGSPLSLECTVEGTSNPNLYWYRQAAGRGLQLLFYSVGIGQISSEVPQNLSASRPQDRQFILSSKKLLLSDSGFYLCAWRLQTNTEAFFGQGTRLTVV.